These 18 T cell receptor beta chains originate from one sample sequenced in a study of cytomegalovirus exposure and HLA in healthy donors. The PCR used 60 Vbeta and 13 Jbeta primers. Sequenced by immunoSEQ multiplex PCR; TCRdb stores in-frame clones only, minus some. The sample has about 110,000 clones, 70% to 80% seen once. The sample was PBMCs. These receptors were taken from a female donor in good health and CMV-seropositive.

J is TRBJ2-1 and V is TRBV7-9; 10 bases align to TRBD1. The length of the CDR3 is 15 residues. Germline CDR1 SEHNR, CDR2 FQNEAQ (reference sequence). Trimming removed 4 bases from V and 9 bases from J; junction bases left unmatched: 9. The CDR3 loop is CASSSSTGGGIEQFF. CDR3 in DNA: TGTGCCAGCAGCTCATCGACAGGGGGCGGGATTGAGCAGTTCTTC.

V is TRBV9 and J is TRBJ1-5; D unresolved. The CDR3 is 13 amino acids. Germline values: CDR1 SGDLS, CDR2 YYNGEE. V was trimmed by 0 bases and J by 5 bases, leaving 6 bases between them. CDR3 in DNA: TGTGCCAGCAGCGTAGACGGGGATCAGCCCCAGCATTTT. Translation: CASSVDGDQPQHF. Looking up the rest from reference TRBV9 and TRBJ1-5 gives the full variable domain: DSGVTQTPKHLITATGQRVTLRCSPRSGDLSVYWYQQSLDQGLQFLIQYYNGEERAKGNILERFSAQQFPDLHSELNLSSLELGDSALYFCASSVDGDQPQHFGDGTRLSIL.

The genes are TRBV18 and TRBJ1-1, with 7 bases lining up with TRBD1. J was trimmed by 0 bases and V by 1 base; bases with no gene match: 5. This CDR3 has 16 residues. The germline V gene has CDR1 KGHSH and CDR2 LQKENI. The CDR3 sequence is CASSPRQGTMNTEAFF. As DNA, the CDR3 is TGTGCCAGCTCACCACGACAGGGTACGATGAACACTGAAGCTTTCTTT.

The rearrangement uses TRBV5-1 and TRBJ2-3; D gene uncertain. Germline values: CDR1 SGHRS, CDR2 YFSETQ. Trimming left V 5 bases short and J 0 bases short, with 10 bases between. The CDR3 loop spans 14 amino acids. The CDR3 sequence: CASRTATSTDTQYF. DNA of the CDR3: TGCGCCAGCAGGACGGCGACTAGCACAGATACGCAGTATTTT.

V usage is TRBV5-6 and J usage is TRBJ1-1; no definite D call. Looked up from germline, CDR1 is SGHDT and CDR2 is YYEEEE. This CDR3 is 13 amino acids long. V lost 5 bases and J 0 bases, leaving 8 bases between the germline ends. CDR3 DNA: TGTGCCAGCAGTACCGACATGAACACTGAAGCTTTCTTT. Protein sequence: CASSTDMNTEAFF.

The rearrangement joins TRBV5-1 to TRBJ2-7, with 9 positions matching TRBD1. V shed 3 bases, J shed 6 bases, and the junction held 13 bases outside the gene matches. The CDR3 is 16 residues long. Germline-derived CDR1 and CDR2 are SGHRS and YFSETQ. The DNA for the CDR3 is TGCGCCAGCAGCTCGAAGCCGACAGGGGGAGTCTCCGAGCAGTACTTC. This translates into CASSSKPTGGVSEQYF.

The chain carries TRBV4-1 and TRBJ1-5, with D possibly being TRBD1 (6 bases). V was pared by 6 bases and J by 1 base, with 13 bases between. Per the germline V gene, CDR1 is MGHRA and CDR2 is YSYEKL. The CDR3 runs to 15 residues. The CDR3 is CASRQGERSNQPQHF. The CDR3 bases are TGCGCCAGCAGACAGGGAGAGAGAAGCAATCAGCCCCAGCATTTT.

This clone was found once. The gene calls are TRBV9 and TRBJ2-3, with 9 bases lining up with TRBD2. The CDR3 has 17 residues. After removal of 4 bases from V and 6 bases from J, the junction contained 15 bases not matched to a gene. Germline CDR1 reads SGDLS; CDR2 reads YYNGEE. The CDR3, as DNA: TGTGCCAGCAGCACCCGTCCTAGCGGGGACTTCCGTGATACGCAGTATTTT. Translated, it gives CASSTRPSGDFRDTQYF.

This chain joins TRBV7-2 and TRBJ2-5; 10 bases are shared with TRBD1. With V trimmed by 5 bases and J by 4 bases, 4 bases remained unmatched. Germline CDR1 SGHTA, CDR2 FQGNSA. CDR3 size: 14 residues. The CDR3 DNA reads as TGTGCCAGCAGCCCGGGACAGGGGTCAGAGACCCAGTACTTC. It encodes CASSPGQGSETQYF.

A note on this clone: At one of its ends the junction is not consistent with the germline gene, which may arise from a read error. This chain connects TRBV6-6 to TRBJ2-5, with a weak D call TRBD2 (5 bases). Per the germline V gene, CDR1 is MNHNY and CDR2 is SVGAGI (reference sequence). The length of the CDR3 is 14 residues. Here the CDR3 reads CAGRTQAAQETQYF. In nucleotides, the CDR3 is TGTGCCGGCAGAACGCAAGCGGCGCAAGAGACCCAGTACTTC.

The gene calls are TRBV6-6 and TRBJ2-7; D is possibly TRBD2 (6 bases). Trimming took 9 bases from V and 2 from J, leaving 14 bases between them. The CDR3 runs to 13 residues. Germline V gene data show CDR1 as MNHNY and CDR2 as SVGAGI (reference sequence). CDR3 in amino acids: CASRNGGTYEQYF. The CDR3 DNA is TGTGCCAGTCGTAACGGGGGAACCTACGAGCAGTACTTC.

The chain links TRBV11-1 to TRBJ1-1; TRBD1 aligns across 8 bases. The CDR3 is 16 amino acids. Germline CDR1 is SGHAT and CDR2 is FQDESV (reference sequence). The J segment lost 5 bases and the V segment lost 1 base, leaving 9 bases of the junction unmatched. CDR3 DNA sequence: TGTGCCAGCAGCTTAGACCTATACAGGGGGAAGACTGAAGCTTTCTTT. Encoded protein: CASSLDLYRGKTEAFF.

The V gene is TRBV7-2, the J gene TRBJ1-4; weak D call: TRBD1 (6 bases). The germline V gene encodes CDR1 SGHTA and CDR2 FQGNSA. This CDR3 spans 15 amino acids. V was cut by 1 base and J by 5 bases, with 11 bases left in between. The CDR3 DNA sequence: TGTGCCAGCAGCTTAGTAGGGGGATACAATGAAAAACTGTTTTTT. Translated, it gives CASSLVGGYNEKLFF.

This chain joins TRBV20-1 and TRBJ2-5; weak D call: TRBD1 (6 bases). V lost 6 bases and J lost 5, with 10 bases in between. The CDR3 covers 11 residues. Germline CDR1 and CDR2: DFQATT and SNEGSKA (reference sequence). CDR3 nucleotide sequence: TGCAGTGCCCAGGGGTTGGAGACCCAGTACTTC. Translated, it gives CSAQGLETQYF.

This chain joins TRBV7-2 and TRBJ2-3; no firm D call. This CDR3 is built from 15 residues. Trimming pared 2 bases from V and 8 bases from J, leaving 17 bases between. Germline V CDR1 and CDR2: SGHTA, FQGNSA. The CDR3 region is CASSLSATQHGTQYF. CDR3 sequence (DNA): TGTGCCAGCAGCTTATCCGCGACTCAGCACGGTACGCAGTATTTT. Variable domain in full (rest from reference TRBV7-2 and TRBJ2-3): GAGVSQSPSNKVTEKGKDVELRCDPISGHTALYWYRQSLGQGLEFLIYFQGNSAPDKSGLPSDRFSAERTGGSVSTLTIQRTQQEDSAVYLCASSLSATQHGTQYFGPGTRLTVL.

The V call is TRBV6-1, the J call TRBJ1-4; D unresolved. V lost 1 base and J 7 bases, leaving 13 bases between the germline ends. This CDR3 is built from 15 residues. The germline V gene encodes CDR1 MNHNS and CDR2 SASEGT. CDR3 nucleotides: TGTGCCAGCAGTGAAGGCTGGGAAGCGGGTGAAAAACTGTTTTTT. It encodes CASSEGWEAGEKLFF.

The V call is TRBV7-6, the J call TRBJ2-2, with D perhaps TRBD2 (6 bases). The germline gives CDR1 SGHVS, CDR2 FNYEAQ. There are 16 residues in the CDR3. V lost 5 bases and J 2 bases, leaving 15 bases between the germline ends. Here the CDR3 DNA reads TGTGCCAGCAGCCCCACGTCGGCGGGAAACACCGGGGAGCTGTTTTTT. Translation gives CASSPTSAGNTGELFF. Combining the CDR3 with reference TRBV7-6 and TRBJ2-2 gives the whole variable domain GAGVSQSPRYKVTKRGQDVALRCDPISGHVSLYWYRQALGQGPEFLTYFNYEAQQDKSGLPNDRFSAERPEGSISTLTIQRTEQRDSAMYRCASSPTSAGNTGELFFGEGSRLTVL.

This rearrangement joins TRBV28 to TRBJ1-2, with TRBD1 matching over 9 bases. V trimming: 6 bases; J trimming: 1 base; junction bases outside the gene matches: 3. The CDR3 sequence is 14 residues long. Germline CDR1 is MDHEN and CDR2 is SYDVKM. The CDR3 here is CASRGQGGNYGYTF. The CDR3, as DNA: TGTGCCAGCAGGGGACAGGGCGGTAACTATGGCTACACCTTC.